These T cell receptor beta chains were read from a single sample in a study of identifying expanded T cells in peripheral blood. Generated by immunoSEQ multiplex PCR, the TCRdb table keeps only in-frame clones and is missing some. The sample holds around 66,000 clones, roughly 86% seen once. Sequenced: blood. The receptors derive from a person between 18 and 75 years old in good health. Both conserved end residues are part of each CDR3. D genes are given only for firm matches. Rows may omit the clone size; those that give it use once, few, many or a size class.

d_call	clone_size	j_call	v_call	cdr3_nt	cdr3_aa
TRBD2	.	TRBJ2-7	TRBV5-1	TGCGCCAGCAGCGGAGAGACTAGCGGATACTACGAGCAGTACTTC	CASSGETSGYYEQYF
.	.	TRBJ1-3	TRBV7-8	TGTGCCAGCAGCTCGAACAGTATGAACACCATATATTTT	CASSSNSMNTIYF
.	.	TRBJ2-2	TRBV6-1	TGTGCCAGCAGTGAAATTGAGGACACCGGGGAGCTGTTTTTT	CASSEIEDTGELFF
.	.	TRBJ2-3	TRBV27	TGTGCCAGCAGTCTCGCTCTAGAAGATACGCAGTATTTT	CASSLALEDTQYF
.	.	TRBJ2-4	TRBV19	TGTGCCAGTAGTTCCCGGCACCTGTTCATTCAGTACTTC	CASSSRHLFIQYF
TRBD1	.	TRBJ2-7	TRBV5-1	TGCGCCAGCAGCTTCTCCCCCGACAGGGGGATCTACGAGCAGTACTTC	CASSFSPDRGIYEQYF
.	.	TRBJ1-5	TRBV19	TGTGCCAGTAGCCTCTTGGATGAAAGCGGGCCCCAGCATTTT	CASSLLDESGPQHF
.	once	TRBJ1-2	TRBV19	TGTGCCAGTAGTATTGCGGGAACCTATGGCTACACCTTC	CASSIAGTYGYTF
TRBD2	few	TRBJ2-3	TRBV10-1	TGCGCCAGCAGTGAGTCGGCTAGCGGGGGGGGCACAGATACGCAGTATTTT	CASSESASGGGTDTQYF
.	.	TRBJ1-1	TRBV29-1	TGCAGCGTTGTCCCCGACACTGAAGCTTTCTTT	CSVVPDTEAFF
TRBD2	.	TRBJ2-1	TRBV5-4	TGTGCCAGCAGCTCCTTGGGGGAGGGTCCTCGTGAGCAGTTCTTC	CASSSLGEGPREQFF
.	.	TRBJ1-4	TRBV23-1	TGCGCCAGCAGTCAACAAGGTGGAGATGAAAAACTGTTTTTT	CASSQQGGDEKLFF
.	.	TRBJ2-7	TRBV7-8	TGTGCCAGCAGCCCTAGAGCGGCAGGGTGGGAGCAGTACTTC	CASSPRAAGWEQYF
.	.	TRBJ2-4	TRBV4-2	TGTGCCAGCAGCCAAGACACCAGTTTGCGAGCCATTCAGTACTTC	CASSQDTSLRAIQYF
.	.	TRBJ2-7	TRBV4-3	TGCGCCAGCAGCCAAGAGGCCGGGTCTACCCCCTCCTACGAGCAGTACTTC	CASSQEAGSTPSYEQYF
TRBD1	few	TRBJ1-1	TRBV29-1	TGCAGCGTGCGTACAGGGGTCACTGAAGCTTTCTTT	CSVRTGVTEAFF
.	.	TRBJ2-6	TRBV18	TGTGCCAGCTCACCGGTGGCTGGGGCCAACGTCCTGACTTTC	CASSPVAGANVLTF
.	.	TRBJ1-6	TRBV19	TGTGCCTCCACCCGGACAGCTTTTAATTCACCCCTCCACTTT	CASTRTAFNSPLHF
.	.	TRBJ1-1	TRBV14	TGTGCCAGCAGCCAAGCGGGGAACACTGAAGCTTTCTTT	CASSQAGNTEAFF
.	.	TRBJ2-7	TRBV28	TGTGCCACCTCCGCCGGAGGCTCCTACGAGCAGTACTTC	CATSAGGSYEQYF
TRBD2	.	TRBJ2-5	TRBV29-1	TGCAGCGTCTTGGCGGGAGTTGGAAGGGAGACCCAGTACTTC	CSVLAGVGRETQYF
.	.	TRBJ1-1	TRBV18	TGTGCCAGCTCACCGGCGTTAAGGGGTACTGAAGCTTTCTTT	CASSPALRGTEAFF
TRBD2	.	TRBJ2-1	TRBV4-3	TGCGCCAGCAGCCAAGATGAGACTAGCGGCTACAATGAGCAGTTCTTC	CASSQDETSGYNEQFF
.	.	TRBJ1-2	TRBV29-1	TGCAGCGTTGGAGGGGCAAGGAGGAATGGCTACACCTTC	CSVGGARRNGYTF
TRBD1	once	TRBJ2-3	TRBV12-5	TGTGCTAGTGGGGCTGGACAGGTGGAAACAGATACGCAGTATTTT	CASGAGQVETDTQYF
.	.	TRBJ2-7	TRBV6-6	TGTGCCAGCAGTTACGCAGGGTCGGTCCACGAGCAGTACTTC	CASSYAGSVHEQYF
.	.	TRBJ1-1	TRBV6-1	TGTGCCAGCGGAAGGGGTTTAGCTTTCTTT	CASGRGLAFF
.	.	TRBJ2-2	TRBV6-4	TGTGCCAGCAGTCCTAACACCGGGAGCACCGGGGAGCTGTTTTTT	CASSPNTGSTGELFF
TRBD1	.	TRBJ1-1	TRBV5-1	TGCGCCAGCAGGGGAGGACAGGGTGTACCTGAAGCTTTCTTT	CASRGGQGVPEAFF
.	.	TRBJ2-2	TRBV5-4	TGTGCCAGCAGCTTGGTGGCCGGGGAGCTGTTTTTT	CASSLVAGELFF
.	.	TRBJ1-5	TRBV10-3	TGTGCCATCAGTGAGTCAGGGCCGGAGGAGCCCCAGCATTTT	CAISESGPEEPQHF
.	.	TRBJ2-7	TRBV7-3	TGTGCCAGCAGTCCCAGTGGGCGGGAAGGATCCTACGAGCAGTACTTC	CASSPSGREGSYEQYF
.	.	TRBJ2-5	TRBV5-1	TGCGCCAGCAGCTTGACAGGGAGTGAGCAAGAGACCCAGTACTTC	CASSLTGSEQETQYF
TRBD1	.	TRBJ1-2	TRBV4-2	TGTGCCAGCAGCCAAGTTAGACAGGGCGGCTATGGCTACACCTTC	CASSQVRQGGYGYTF
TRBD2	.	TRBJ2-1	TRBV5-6	TGTGCCAGCAGCGCTGGGACTAGCGGGAGTAATGAGCAGTTCTTC	CASSAGTSGSNEQFF
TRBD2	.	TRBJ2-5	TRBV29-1	TGCAGCGTCGGGGGACTAGCGGCCCAAGAGACCCAGTACTTC	CSVGGLAAQETQYF
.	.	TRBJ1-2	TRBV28	TGTGCCAGCAGTTCCCCCGGACAGTTCTATGGCTACACCTTC	CASSSPGQFYGYTF
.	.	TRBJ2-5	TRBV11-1	TGTGCCAGCACCGATGACAGGAGGCGGGAGACCCAGTACTTC	CASTDDRRRETQYF
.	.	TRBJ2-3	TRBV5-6	TGTGCCAGCAGCTTGGCAGGCAGGGGCACAGATACGCAGTATTTT	CASSLAGRGTDTQYF
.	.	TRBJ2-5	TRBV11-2	TGTGCCAGCAGCTTACTAGGCGGGGGCCCCCGGAAGACCCAGTACTTC	CASSLLGGGPRKTQYF
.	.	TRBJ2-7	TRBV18	TGTGCCAGCTCACCACCGTCGATGGGCGCCTACGAGCAGTACTTC	CASSPPSMGAYEQYF
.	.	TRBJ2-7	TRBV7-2	TGTGCCAGCAGCTTAGTTCGCGATGTTGTCTACGAGCAGTACTTC	CASSLVRDVVYEQYF
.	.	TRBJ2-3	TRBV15	TGTGCCACCAGCAGAGATAAAACTCTAACAGATACGCAGTATTTT	CATSRDKTLTDTQYF
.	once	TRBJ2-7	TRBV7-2	TGTGCCAGCAGCTTATCCAGGTCCCCCGAGCAGTACTTC	CASSLSRSPEQYF
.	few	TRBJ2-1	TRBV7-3	TGTGCCAGCAGCTTAACTAGCGCCTACAATGAGCAGTTCTTC	CASSLTSAYNEQFF
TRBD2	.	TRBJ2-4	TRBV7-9	TGTGCCAGCAGCCCCGGACTAGCGGGGGGGTCTCTAGCCAAAAACATTCAGTACTTC	CASSPGLAGGSLAKNIQYF
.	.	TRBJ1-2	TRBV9	TGTGCCAGCAACTCTCAGAGCTATGGCTACACCTTC	CASNSQSYGYTF
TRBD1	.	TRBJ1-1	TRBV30	TGTGCCTGGAAAACGGGTACAGGGGGATCGGACGAAGCTTTCTTT	CAWKTGTGGSDEAFF
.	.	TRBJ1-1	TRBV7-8	TGTGCCAGCAGCTCCAGTCTAAACACTGAAGCTTTCTTT	CASSSSLNTEAFF